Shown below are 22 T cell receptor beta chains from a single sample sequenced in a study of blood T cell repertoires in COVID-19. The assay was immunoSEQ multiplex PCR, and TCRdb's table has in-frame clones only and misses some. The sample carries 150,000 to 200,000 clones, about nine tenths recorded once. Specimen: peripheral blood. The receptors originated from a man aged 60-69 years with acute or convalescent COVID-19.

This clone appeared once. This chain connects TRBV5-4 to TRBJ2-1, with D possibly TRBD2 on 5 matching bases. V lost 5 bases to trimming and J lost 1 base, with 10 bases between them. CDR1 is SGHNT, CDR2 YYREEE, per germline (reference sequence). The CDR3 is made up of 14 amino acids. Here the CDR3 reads CASSSEVSYNEQFF. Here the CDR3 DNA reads TGTGCCAGCAGTTCGGAGGTATCCTACAATGAGCAGTTCTTC.

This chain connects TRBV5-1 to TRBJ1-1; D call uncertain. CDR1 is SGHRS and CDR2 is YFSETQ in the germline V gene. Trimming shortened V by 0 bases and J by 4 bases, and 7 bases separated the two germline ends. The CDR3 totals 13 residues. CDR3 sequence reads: CASSLDPGTEAFF. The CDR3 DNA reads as TGCGCCAGCAGCTTGGACCCAGGCACTGAAGCTTTCTTT.

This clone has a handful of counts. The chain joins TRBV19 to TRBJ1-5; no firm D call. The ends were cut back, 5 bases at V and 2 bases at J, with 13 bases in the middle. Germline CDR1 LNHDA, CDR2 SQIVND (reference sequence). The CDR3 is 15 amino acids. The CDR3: CASSPRPNGNQPQHF. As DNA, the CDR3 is TGTGCCAGTAGTCCCCGCCCTAATGGCAATCAGCCCCAGCATTTT.

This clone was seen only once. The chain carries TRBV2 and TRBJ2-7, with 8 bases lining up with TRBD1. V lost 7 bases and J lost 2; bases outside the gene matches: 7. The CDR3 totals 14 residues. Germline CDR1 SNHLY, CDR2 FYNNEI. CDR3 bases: TGTGCCAGCAAGGGGACAGGCCTTACCTACGAGCAGTACGTC. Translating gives CASKGTGLTYEQYV.

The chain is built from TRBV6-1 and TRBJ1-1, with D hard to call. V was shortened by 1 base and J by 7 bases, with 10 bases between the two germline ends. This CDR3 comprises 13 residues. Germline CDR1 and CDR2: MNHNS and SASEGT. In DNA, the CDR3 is TGTGCCAGCAGTGAAGTATCCACAGATGAAGCTTTCTTT. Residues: CASSEVSTDEAFF.

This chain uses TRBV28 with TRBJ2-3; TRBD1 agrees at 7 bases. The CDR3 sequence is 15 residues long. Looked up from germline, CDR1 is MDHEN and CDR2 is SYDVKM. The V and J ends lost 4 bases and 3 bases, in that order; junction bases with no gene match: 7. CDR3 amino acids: CASSYGTEPTDTQYF. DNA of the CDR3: TGTGCCAGCAGTTACGGGACAGAGCCGACAGATACGCAGTATTTT.

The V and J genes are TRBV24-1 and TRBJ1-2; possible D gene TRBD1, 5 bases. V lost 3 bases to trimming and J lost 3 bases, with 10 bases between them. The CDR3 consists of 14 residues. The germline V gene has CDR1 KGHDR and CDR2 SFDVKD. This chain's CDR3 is CATSDTGGYYGYTF. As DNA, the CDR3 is TGTGCCACCAGTGATACCGGGGGATACTATGGCTACACCTTC.

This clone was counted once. CDR3 in amino acids: CASSPGGAIRDTQYF. The CDR3 DNA reads TGTGCCAGCAGCCCCGGGGGGGCGATTAGAGATACGCAGTATTTT. The chain combines TRBV5-5 with TRBJ2-3; TRBD2 agrees at 8 bases. Germline V gene data show CDR1 as SGHKS and CDR2 as YYEKEE (reference sequence). The CDR3 consists of 15 residues. V shed 4 bases, J shed 5 bases, and the junction held 9 bases outside the gene matches.

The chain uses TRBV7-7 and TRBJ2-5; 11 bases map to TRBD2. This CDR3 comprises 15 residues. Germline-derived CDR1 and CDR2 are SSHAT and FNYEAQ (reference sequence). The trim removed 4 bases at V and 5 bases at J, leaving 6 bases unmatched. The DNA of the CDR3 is TGTGCCAGCAGCTCCTTAGCGGGAGGGGGGGAGACCCAGTACTTC. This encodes CASSSLAGGGETQYF.

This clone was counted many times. The CDR3 coding sequence is TGTGCCAGCAGCTACCGCGACAGCGCCGAGCAGTACTTC. Translated: CASSYRDSAEQYF. The rearrangement links TRBV7-2 to TRBJ2-7; D might be TRBD1 (5 bases). Trimming left V 4 bases short and J 6 bases short, with 13 bases between. The CDR3 runs 13 residues. The germline V gene has CDR1 SGHTA and CDR2 FQGNSA.

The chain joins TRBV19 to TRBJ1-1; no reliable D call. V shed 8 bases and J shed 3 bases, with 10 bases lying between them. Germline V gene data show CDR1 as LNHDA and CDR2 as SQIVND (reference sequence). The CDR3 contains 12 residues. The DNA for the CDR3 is TGTGCCAGTCTTTTTCGGGACACTGAAGCTTTCTTT. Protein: CASLFRDTEAFF. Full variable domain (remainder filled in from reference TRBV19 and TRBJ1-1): DGGITQSPKYLFRKEGQNVTLSCEQNLNHDAMYWYRQDPGQGLRLIYYSQIVNDFQKGDIAEGYSVSREKKESFPLTVTSAQKNPTAFYLCASLFRDTEAFFGQGTRLTVV.

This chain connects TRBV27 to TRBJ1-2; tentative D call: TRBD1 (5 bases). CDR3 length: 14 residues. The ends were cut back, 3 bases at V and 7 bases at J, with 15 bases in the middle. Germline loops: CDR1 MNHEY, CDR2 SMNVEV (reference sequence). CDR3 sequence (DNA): TGTGCCAGCAGTTTCCGCGGCAGGGACTCTGGCTACACCTTC. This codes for CASSFRGRDSGYTF.

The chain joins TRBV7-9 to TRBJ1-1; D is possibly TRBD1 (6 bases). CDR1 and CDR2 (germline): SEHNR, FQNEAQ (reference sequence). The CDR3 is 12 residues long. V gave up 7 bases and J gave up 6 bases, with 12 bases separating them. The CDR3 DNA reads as TGTGCCAGCAAGGGGGGGTCATCTGAAGCTTTCTTT. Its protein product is CASKGGSSEAFF.

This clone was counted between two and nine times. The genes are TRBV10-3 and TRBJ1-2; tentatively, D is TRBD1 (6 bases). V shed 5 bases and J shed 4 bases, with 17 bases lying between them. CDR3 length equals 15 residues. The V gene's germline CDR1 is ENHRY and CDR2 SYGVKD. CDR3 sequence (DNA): TGTGCCATCAGTACCTGGGACACGGAGTCCTATGGCTACACCTTC. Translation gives CAISTWDTESYGYTF.

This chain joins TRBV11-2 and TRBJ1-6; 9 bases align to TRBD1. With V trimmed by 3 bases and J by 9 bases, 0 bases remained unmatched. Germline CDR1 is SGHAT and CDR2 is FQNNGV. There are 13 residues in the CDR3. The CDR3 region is CASSLDRGSPLHF. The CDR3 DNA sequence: TGTGCCAGCAGCTTGGACAGGGGTTCACCCCTCCACTTT.

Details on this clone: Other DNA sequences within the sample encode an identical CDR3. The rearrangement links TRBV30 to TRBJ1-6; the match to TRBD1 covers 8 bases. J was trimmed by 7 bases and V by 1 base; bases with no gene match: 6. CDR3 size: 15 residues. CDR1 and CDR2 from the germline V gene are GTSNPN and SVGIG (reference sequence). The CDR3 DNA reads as TGTGCCTGGAGTGAGGGTACAGGGGGGAATTCACCCCTCCACTTT. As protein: CAWSEGTGGNSPLHF.

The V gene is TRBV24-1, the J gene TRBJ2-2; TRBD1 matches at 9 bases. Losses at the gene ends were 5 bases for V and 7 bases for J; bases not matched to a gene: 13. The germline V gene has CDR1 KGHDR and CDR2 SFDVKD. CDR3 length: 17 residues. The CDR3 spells CATSALSRDRDHGELFF. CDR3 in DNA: TGTGCCACCAGTGCTCTGAGCAGGGACAGGGATCACGGGGAGCTGTTTTTT.

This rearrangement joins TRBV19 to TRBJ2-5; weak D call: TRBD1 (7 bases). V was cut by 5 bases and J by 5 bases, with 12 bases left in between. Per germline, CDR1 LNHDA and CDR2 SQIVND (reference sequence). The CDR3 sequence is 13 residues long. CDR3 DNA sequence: TGTGCCAGTAGTGCGGGACAGAGGGAGACCCAGTACTTC. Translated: CASSAGQRETQYF.

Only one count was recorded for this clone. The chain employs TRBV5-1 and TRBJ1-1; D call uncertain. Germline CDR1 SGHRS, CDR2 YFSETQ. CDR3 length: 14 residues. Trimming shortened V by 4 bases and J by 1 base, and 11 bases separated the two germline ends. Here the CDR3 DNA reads TGCGCCAGCAGCGCCACGAGGAGGAACACTGAAGCTTTCTTT. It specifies CASSATRRNTEAFF.

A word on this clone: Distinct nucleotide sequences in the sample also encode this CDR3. Here the CDR3 reads CASSYAGYGYTF. CDR3 bases: TGTGCCAGCAGTTACGCAGGCTATGGCTACACCTTC. J is TRBJ1-2 and V is TRBV6-5; the D is unclear. CDR1 is MNHEY, CDR2 SVGAGI, per germline. This CDR3 contains 12 residues. The V end lost 2 bases, the J end lost 4 bases, and 5 bases lay between the germline ends.

CDR3 nucleotides: TGCGCCAGCAGTACCGGGGCCTATAATTCACCCCTCCACTTT. It is translated as CASSTGAYNSPLHF. The rearrangement joins TRBV10-1 to TRBJ1-6; D is unclear. Deletions cut 5 bases from V and 2 bases from J, with 7 bases between. The CDR3 has 14 residues. Germline V CDR1 and CDR2: WNHNN, SYGVQD (reference sequence).

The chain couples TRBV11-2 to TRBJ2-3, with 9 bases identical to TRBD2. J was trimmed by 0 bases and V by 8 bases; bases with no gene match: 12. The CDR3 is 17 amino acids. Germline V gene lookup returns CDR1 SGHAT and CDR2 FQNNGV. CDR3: CASAAGGGAGSTDTQYF. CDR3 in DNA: TGTGCCAGCGCCGCGGGCGGGGGGGCCGGGAGCACAGATACGCAGTATTTT.